Listed below are T cell receptor beta chains from one sample, sequenced in a study of blood T cells in healthy people across ages. TCRdb itself ran the 5' RACE reads through MiXCR, one entry per CDR3 protein. The table shows about 1.4 million distinct CDR3 sequences, with approximately 59% occurring only once. Sequencing was done on a sample of blood. The receptors come from a man younger than 35 in good health. Both conserved end residues are part of each CDR3. The D gene is left open where the match is weak. Size tells how often a clone was seen (once, few, many) or the class of an expanded clone, and some rows leave it out.

J,size,V,D,CDR3,DNA
TRBJ2-5,few,TRBV4-3,TRBD2,CASSQETLFNRGGKTQYF,TGCGCCAGCAGCCAAGAAACCCTTTTTAATCGGGGGGGAAAGACCCAGTACTTC
TRBJ1-5,few,TRBV4-1,NA,CASSQGLNSNQPQHF,TGCGCCAGCAGCCAAGGATTGAATAGCAATCAGCCCCAGCATTTT
TRBJ2-5,few,TRBV10-3,NA,CAISGPGGSETQYF,TGTGCCATCAGTGGACCCGGAGGGTCAGAGACCCAGTACTTC
TRBJ2-7,few,TRBV15,NA,CATSRDWVFGHYEQYF,TGTGCCACCAGCAGAGATTGGGTATTCGGACACTACGAGCAGTACTTC
TRBJ2-1,once,TRBV29-1,TRBD2,CSVTPGLAASSYNEQFF,TGCAGCGTGACCCCTGGACTAGCGGCAAGCTCCTACAATGAGCAGTTCTTC
TRBJ2-1,NA,TRBV12-3/TRBV12-4,NA,CASSFTGKTYNEQFF,TGTGCCAGCAGTTTTACGGGGAAGACCTACAATGAGCAGTTCTTC
TRBJ2-7,NA,TRBV6-2/TRBV6-3,TRBD2,CASTQAGGPYEQHF,TGTGCCAGCACCCAAGCGGGGGGCCCCTACGAGCAGCACTTC
TRBJ2-3,NA,TRBV5-1,NA,CASSPWTHQITDTQYF,TGCGCCAGCAGCCCCTGGACACACCAGATCACAGATACGCAGTATTTT
TRBJ2-2,few,TRBV29-1,TRBD2,CSVSTSGATGELFF,TGCAGCGTCTCCACTAGCGGGGCCACCGGGGAGCTGTTTTTT
TRBJ1-1,NA,TRBV7-9,NA,CASRITANTEAFF,TGTGCCAGCAGAATCACAGCTAACACTGAAGCTTTCTTT
TRBJ1-6,NA,TRBV6-2/TRBV6-3,TRBD1,CASSATGEGGSPLHF,TGTGCCAGCAGTGCCACAGGGGAAGGGGGTTCACCCCTCCACTTT
TRBJ1-6,few,TRBV7-2,NA,CASSPDRTVTNSPLHF,TGTGCCAGCAGCCCCGACAGAACAGTCACCAATTCACCCCTCCACTTT
TRBJ2-3,NA,TRBV5-6,TRBD2,CASSSLKAGGLDTQYF,TGTGCCAGCAGCTCCCTAAAAGCGGGAGGTCTAGATACGCAGTATTTT
TRBJ1-1,NA,TRBV6-5,NA,CASTPGNEAFF,TGTGCCAGCACCCCCGGGAATGAAGCTTTCTTT
TRBJ2-1,NA,TRBV28,NA,CASGRSGNRYNEQFF,TGTGCCAGCGGTAGATCAGGAAACAGATACAATGAGCAGTTCTTC
TRBJ1-2,NA,TRBV5-5,NA,CASSSRTEVANYGYTF,TGTGCCAGCAGCTCCAGGACCGAAGTAGCTAACTATGGCTACACCTTC
TRBJ1-5,NA,TRBV18,TRBD1,CASSPKQGALDRPQHF,TGTGCCAGCTCACCAAAACAGGGGGCCCTTGATCGGCCCCAGCATTTT
TRBJ2-3,NA,TRBV18,NA,CASSPAGDSTDTQYF,TGTGCCAGCTCACCAGCCGGGGACAGCACAGATACGCAGTATTTT
TRBJ2-5,few,TRBV6-5,NA,CASSYDSGQETQYF,TGTGCCAGCAGTTACGACTCGGGACAAGAGACCCAGTACTTC
TRBJ1-2,NA,TRBV9,TRBD1,CASSVVTGGHYGYTF,TGTGCCAGCAGCGTAGTTACAGGGGGACACTATGGCTACACCTTC
TRBJ2-5,once,TRBV7-9,NA,CASSILDGETQYF,TGTGCCAGCAGCATACTAGATGGAGAGACCCAGTACTTC
TRBJ1-4,NA,TRBV12-3/TRBV12-4,NA,CASSLAPPEKLFF,TGTGCCAGCAGTTTAGCCCCACCTGAAAAACTGTTTTTT
TRBJ2-1,NA,TRBV15,NA,CATSTTRGEQFF,TGTGCCACCAGCACCACTAGGGGAGAGCAGTTCTTC
TRBJ2-5,NA,TRBV24-1,TRBD2,CATSDASTSAYQETQYF,TGTGCCACCAGTGATGCTTCGACTAGCGCGTACCAAGAGACCCAGTACTTC
TRBJ2-7,few,TRBV7-2,NA,CASSLAGDFHEQYF,TGTGCCAGCAGCTTAGCGGGAGATTTCCACGAGCAGTACTTC
TRBJ2-5,NA,TRBV3-1,NA,CASSPWQFQETQYF,TGTGCCAGCAGCCCCTGGCAGTTCCAAGAGACCCAGTACTTC
TRBJ2-4,NA,TRBV7-9,NA,CASSGPEVANIQYF,TGTGCCAGCAGCGGACCCGAAGTAGCAAACATTCAGTACTTC
TRBJ2-7,NA,TRBV27,NA,CASSLSWDQYEQYF,TGTGCCAGCAGTTTATCCTGGGATCAATACGAGCAGTACTTC
TRBJ2-7,few,TRBV4-3,TRBD1,CASSQLGQLEQYF,TGCGCCAGCAGCCAACTGGGACAGCTTGAGCAGTACTTC
TRBJ2-1,NA,TRBV7-6,TRBD1,CASSLSPQGNEQFF,TGTGCCAGCAGCCTCAGCCCACAGGGGAATGAGCAGTTCTTC
TRBJ2-3,NA,TRBV5-1,TRBD1,CASSLFVTGGTDTQYF,TGCGCCAGCAGCTTGTTTGTCACAGGGGGCACAGATACGCAGTATTTT
TRBJ2-5,NA,TRBV15,NA,CATSRDRVAGTQYF,TGTGCCACCAGCAGAGACAGGGTCGCGGGGACCCAGTACTTC
TRBJ2-3,NA,TRBV20-1,TRBD2,CSVPGRTSGTDTQYF,TGCAGTGTTCCAGGTCGGACTAGCGGCACAGATACGCAGTATTTT
TRBJ2-1,few,TRBV11-2,NA,CASSPASYEQFF,TGTGCCAGCAGCCCCGCCAGCTATGAGCAGTTCTTC
TRBJ2-5,NA,TRBV12-3/TRBV12-4,TRBD2,CASSRSGGRYNEQYF,TGTGCCAGCAGCCGGAGCGGGGGGCGCTACAATGAGCAGTACTTC
TRBJ1-6,few,TRBV6-1,TRBD1,CASSGTGTGYSPLHF,TGTGCCAGCAGTGGTACCGGGACAGGGTATTCACCCCTCCACTTT
TRBJ1-2,NA,TRBV29-1,TRBD1,CSVEGETGVNYGYTF,TGCAGCGTTGAAGGCGAGACAGGGGTAAACTATGGCTACACCTTC
TRBJ2-1,few,TRBV12-3/TRBV12-4,TRBD2,CASSGLAGDLNEQFF,TGTGCCAGCAGCGGACTAGCGGGAGATTTAAATGAGCAGTTCTTC
TRBJ1-6,NA,TRBV18,TRBD1,CASSPTDRVNSPLHF,TGTGCCAGCTCACCGACGGACAGGGTAAACTCACCCCTCCACTTT
TRBJ2-7,few,TRBV12-3/TRBV12-4,TRBD1,CASTNRGLADEQYF,TGTGCCAGCACTAACAGGGGGCTAGCGGACGAGCAGTACTTC
TRBJ1-5,NA,TRBV20-1,NA,CSASTGDQPQHF,TGCAGTGCTTCGACGGGGGATCAGCCCCAGCATTTT